The following is a TCR beta chain sequence with its context. Its antigen is still unknown. Base quality data are lacking; no much larger clone is found one base away. The immunoSEQ Assay was used to sequence TCRbeta CDR3 regions. After extraction, genomic DNA underwent amplification by bias-controlled multiplex PCR, followed by high-throughput sequencing. The authors' analysis ran thus. Collapsing and filtering of sequences were performed to quantify the absolute abundance of each unique TCRbeta CDR3 region. Usable DNA was measured by amplifying reference genes present in all nucleated cells, and TCRbeta template counts were normalized to that usable DNA to estimate T cell fraction. Repertoire TCRs were annotated as SARS-CoV-2-specific when V gene, CDR3 amino acid sequence and J gene were exactly matched to a known reactive TCR set. The reference SARS-CoV-2 TCR set was derived from MIRA and filtered for enrichment in COVID-19-positive ImmuneCODE repertoires, a step that removed public or cross-reactive TCRs. Drawing on the MIRA antigens, annotated TCRs were analysed further at the level of specific ORF or position within ORF. Breadth was defined as the number of annotated unique rearrangements divided by the total number of unique productive rearrangements, and depth was defined as the summed frequency of the annotated unique rearrangements. Group comparisons of TCR breadth used two-sided Wilcoxon rank-sum tests. TCRdb limited this immuneACCESS table to in-frame rearrangements with V and J called. A share of clones is missing; checked studies link under half to unresolved V genes, and the rest is unexplained. V and J calls plus clone size are reproduced from that table; the DNA served to infer D and trimming. The sample records 440,000 or so clones, roughly 91% of which are singletons. The ten largest clones take up around 4.5% of the sample.

This specimen comes from a study of Ad26.COV2.S vaccination and SARS-CoV-2 variants (dated by TCRdb to about 2021). As for the study more broadly: Vaccine-arm donors were drawn from COV1001, a multicentre, randomized, double-blind, placebo-controlled phase I-IIa trial of Ad26.COV2.S in healthy adults. A total of 32 samples were included in the TCR-sequenced set, comprising roughly 20 Ad26.COV2.S vaccine recipients, 5 placebo recipients and 8 SARS-CoV-2 convalescent individuals. Trial participants were randomized into five groups of five: low-dose or high-dose Ad26.COV2.S given once or twice, or placebo on both occasions. TCRbeta repertoire sequencing served as the tool for gauging how specific and how broad the SARS-CoV-2-reactive T cell receptors were following Ad26.COV2.S vaccination. Ad26.COV2.S was administered intramuscularly at 5 x 10^10 or 1 x 10^11 viral particles, either as a single shot or as two shots given 56 days apart. Blinding of investigators to trial group allocation was maintained during experiments and outcome assessment.

The sample's treatment or condition label is to be understood as: roughly 19 received Ad26.COV2.S at low or high dose, single or two shots; about 5 received placebo; per-sample allocation not given. For vaccine and placebo recipients, the sequenced repertoires came from samples collected on day 63 after the first injection. Cohort 1b enrolled 25 adults aged 18-55 years at a single site in Boston, USA, between 29 July and 7 August 2020. Ad26.COV2.S consisted of a replication-incompetent adenovirus type 26 vector by which a prefusion-stabilized SARS-CoV-2 spike protein from the original Wuhan strain was expressed. What the authors observed across the whole study: Compared with placebo recipients, Ad26.COV2.S recipients showed higher spike-specific TCR breadth (P = 0.0014). The authors noted that the TCR breadth and depth analyses may have underestimated total T cell responses. Comparable non-spike TCR breadth was observed between vaccine and placebo recipients, consistent with only spike being contained in the vaccine. The study was not powered to compare responses between vaccine doses or regimens. After vaccination, spike-specific CD8+ and CD4+ T cell responses were reported to show substantial breadth.

This clonotype was obtained from a person aged 18-65 years who received the Ad26.COV2.S COVID-19 vaccine or a placebo. The starting material was peripheral blood, obtained in a trial of Ad26.COV2.S vaccine versus placebo.

The DNA sequence reads TGTGCCAGCAGCTGGAAGCGGACAGGGGTGGCTTTCTTT. The encoded protein is CASSWKRTGVAFF. This sequence uses TRBV7-3 and TRBJ1-1; TRBD1 fits 9 bases in the junction. From the germline V gene, CDR1 is SGHTA and CDR2 is FQGTGA. Trimming leaves V shorter by 4 bases and J shorter by 11 bases, with the junction holding 8 bases beyond the gene matches. The CDR3 measures 13 amino acids from cysteine to phenylalanine. Only CDR3 DNA is held: 39 bases, read in frame from base 1. Where the CDR3 stops, the reference TRBV7-3 and TRBJ1-1 genes take over; the full variable domain is GAGVSQTPSNKVTEKGKYVELRCDPISGHTALYWYRQSLGQGPEFLIYFQGTGAADDSGLPNDRFFAVRPEGSVSTLKIQRTERGDSAVYLCASSWKRTGVAFFGQGTRLTVV.